This paragraph reports one TCR beta chain. This entry comes from a study of Ad26.COV2.S vaccination and SARS-CoV-2 variants. Study-level information: Of the COV1001 trial arms, the Ad26.COV2.S arm included the donor.

Regarding treatment: around 19 received Ad26.COV2.S at low or high dose, single or two shots; several received placebo; per-sample allocation not given. Each sample was drawn 63 days after the first injection (of vaccine or placebo). Clones were read by immunoSEQ multiplex PCR, and TCRdb kept only the in-frame ones, dropping some. The repertoire consists of some 640,000 clones, with more than 70% occurring once and the leading ten covering roughly 1.5%. The TCR was taken from a person between 18 and 59 years old who received the Ad26.COV2.S COVID-19 vaccine or a placebo. This specimen consisted of peripheral blood, obtained in a trial of Ad26.COV2.S vaccine versus placebo.

In nucleotides, the CDR3 is TGCGCCAGCAGCCCAGAGGGATATGGCTACACCTTC. Residues: CASSPEGYGYTF. V is TRBV5-1 and J is TRBJ1-2, with D hard to call. CDR3 length: 12 amino acids. Trimming removed 4 bases at V and 5 bases at J, with 9 bases between. Germline V gives CDR1 SGHRS, CDR2 YFSETQ.